This T cell receptor beta chain stems from a study of blood T cell repertoires in COVID-19. This clone has more than one count but fewer than ten. The assay was immunoSEQ multiplex PCR, and TCRdb's table has in-frame clones only and misses some. Of 200,000 to 250,000 clones in the sample, 80% to 90% are singletons; the top ten hold under 14%. The junction had 6 bases not matched to a gene; V was cut back by 2 bases and J by 7 bases. Germline loops: CDR1 SGHRS, CDR2 YFSETQ. The CDR3 runs 16 residues. This chain joins TRBV5-1 and TRBJ1-6; TRBD1 agrees at 10 bases. The TCR originated in a man aged 50 to 60 with COVID-19, enrolled during active disease. Source material: peripheral blood. CDR3 sequence reads: CASSFLGTGENSPLHF. The DNA of the CDR3 is TGCGCCAGCAGCTTCCTCGGGACAGGGGAGAATTCACCCCTCCACTTT.